This entry describes one TCR beta chain. The clone's antigen remains unknown. Qualities for individual bases were not recorded, and no much larger clone is one base off. The germline V gene yields SGHDT for CDR1 and YYEEEE for CDR2. Inclusive of the bounding cysteine and phenylalanine, the CDR3 is 15 residues long. Solely the CDR3 DNA is kept, with 45 bases framed from the first base. V ends up 4 bases short and J 6 bases short, with an unmatched junction base count of 6. This sample was included in a study of T cell repertoires in cytomegalovirus infection (dated by TCRdb to between 2018 and 2021). Regarding the complete study: The HLA type of each donor mattered for the analysis, because public TCR beta signatures pointed to carriage of CMV infection along with the matching HLA type. General findings and caveats noted by the study authors: The ex vivo response was dominated by HLA-C-restricted CMV-specific TCR beta clonotypes, which also provided the single most frequent clonotype in two of eight donors. Cumulative frequency of public TCR beta family members discriminated carriers of CMV infection plus the relevant HLA type in this cohort and an independent roughly 320-donor cohort.

TCRdb lists the instrument as Illumina HiSeq 1500. The public sequencing data were trimmed at Q25 with fastp and processed into clonotypes with MiXCR by TCRdb, which kept only in-frame beta chains. Each CDR3 protein appears once, grouped with its most common genes and DNA. Across this sample there are fewer than 250,000 distinct CDR3 sequences, with roughly 23% seen only once. In total, the top ten clones hold roughly 20% of the sample. The sequence derives from a human donor in good health (CMV status not recorded). Some clones in this sample may be carry-over from other donors' samples. Recombination joined TRBV5-6 with TRBJ2-3, with 12 bases aligning to TRBD2. Sequencing used CD8+ T cells from PBMCs. The sequence in DNA is TGTGCCAGCAGCAGGACTAGCGGGGCCGGGGATACGCAGTATTTT. Its coded protein is CASSRTSGAGDTQYF.